The 20 T cell receptor beta chains listed next were all sequenced from one sample in a study of long-term antiretroviral therapy in people with HIV. Survey-level immunoSEQ v3.0 assays were run. Repertoires were generated with immunoSEQ multiplex PCR, while TCRdb's copy carries only in-frame clones and drops some. The table shows fewer than 40,000 clones, with approximately 89% occurring only once. The material sequenced was unsorted PBMCs, taken 3.1 years after starting antiretroviral therapy. Receptors were obtained from a woman aged 50 to 60 with HIV.

The chain is built from TRBV10-1 and TRBJ1-4; D is uncertain. Germline CDR1 and CDR2: WNHNN and SYGVQD (reference sequence). CDR3 length: 15 residues. V was clipped by 3 bases and J by 0 bases, with 8 bases between them. Written as DNA, the CDR3 is TGCGCCAGCAGTGATCCGGGATCAACTAATGAAAAACTGTTTTTT. As protein: CASSDPGSTNEKLFF.

The J gene is TRBJ1-4, the V gene TRBV18; 9 nucleotides align to TRBD1. This CDR3 is 16 amino acids long. Looked up from germline, CDR1 is KGHSH and CDR2 is LQKENI. V lost 3 bases to trimming and J lost 8 bases; unmatched junction nucleotides: 10. CDR3 nucleotide sequence: TGTGCCAGCTCACCGACCACCCCACAGGGGGCGGAAAAACTGTTTTTT. Its translation is CASSPTTPQGAEKLFF.

Comment on this clone: At one end, the junction sequence differs from germline, possibly due to a read error. The V and J genes are TRBV7-6 and TRBJ2-7; 7 nucleotides agree with TRBD1. In germline, CDR1 is SGHVS, CDR2 FNYEAQ. CDR3 size: 13 residues. CDR3 sequence: CAGSRDSSYEQYF. The CDR3 nucleotides are TGTGCCGGCAGCCGGGACAGTTCCTACGAGCAGTACTTC. The full variable domain, completed using reference TRBV7-6 and TRBJ2-7, is GAGVSQSPRYKVTKRGQDVALRCDPISGHVSLYWYRQALGQGPEFLTYFNYEAQQDKSGLPNDRFSAERPEGSISTLTIQRTEQRDSAMYRCAGSRDSSYEQYFGPGTRLTVT.

This clone showed up just once. The chain has TRBV7-3 and TRBJ2-2, with D perhaps matching TRBD1 (6 bases). Trimming cost V 2 bases and J 1 base, with 11 bases left between them. Germline loops: CDR1 SGHTA, CDR2 FQGTGA. The CDR3 runs to 16 residues. The CDR3 DNA reads as TGTGCCAGCAGCTTACGTAGGGGGAAGAACACCGGGGAGCTGTTTTTT. Residues: CASSLRRGKNTGELFF.

The chain is built from TRBV27 and TRBJ2-1; TRBD2 is a possible D gene (5 bases). CDR1 is MNHEY, CDR2 SMNVEV, per germline (reference sequence). This CDR3 contains 14 residues. Between the trimmed V and J ends, which lost 6 bases and 6 bases, there was a span of 15 bases. This CDR3 is CASSRRRGVNEQFF. CDR3 in DNA: TGTGCCAGCAGCAGGCGTCGGGGAGTCAATGAGCAGTTCTTC.

This clone was detected once. This chain joins TRBV5-5 and TRBJ1-4, with a tentative D call TRBD1 (6 bases). The germline V and J ends were trimmed by 0 bases and 6 bases, with 21 bases remaining between them. The CDR3 is 18 amino acids. Per the germline V gene, CDR1 is SGHKS and CDR2 is YYEKEE (reference sequence). CDR3: CASSLAEGGRGIHEKLFF. DNA of the CDR3: TGTGCCAGCAGCTTGGCCGAGGGGGGCAGGGGCATTCATGAAAAACTGTTTTTT.

J is TRBJ2-2 and V is TRBV9; D gene unclear. This CDR3 is built from 14 residues. V was pared by 0 bases and J by 6 bases, with 9 bases between. Germline CDR1 is SGDLS and CDR2 is YYNGEE. CDR3 loop: CASSVDGPPGELFF. The CDR3 nucleotides read TGTGCCAGCAGCGTAGATGGGCCCCCCGGGGAGCTGTTTTTT.

In the case of this clone: A junction boundary mismatches the germline segment, possibly from a read error. This chain links TRBV15 with TRBJ1-1; 8 nucleotides align to TRBD1. Looked up from germline, CDR1 is LNHNV and CDR2 is YYDKDF (reference sequence). The CDR3 spans 14 residues. CDR3 in DNA: TGTGCCACCAGCACGGACAGGGTGAAAACTGAAGCTTTCTTT. As protein: CATSTDRVKTEAFF. Filled out from reference TRBV15 and TRBJ1-1, the complete variable domain reads DAMVIQNPRYQVTQFGKPVTLSCSQTLNHNVMYWYQQKSSQAPKLLFHYYDKDFNNEADTPDNFQSRRPNTSFCFLDIRSPGLGDTAMYLCATSTDRVKTEAFFGQGTRLTVV.

The rearrangement uses TRBV5-8 and TRBJ1-5; D might be TRBD1 (5 bases). With 4 bases removed from V and 0 bases from J, the gap between germline ends came to 14 bases. The CDR3 has 16 residues. The germline CDR1 and CDR2 sequences are SGHTS and YDEGEE. The CDR3 DNA reads as TGTGCCAGCAGCCCCCGGGGGGGGTTTAGCAATCAGCCCCAGCATTTT. Its protein is CASSPRGGFSNQPQHF.

The J gene is TRBJ1-1, the V gene TRBV7-6, with 9 bases lining up with TRBD1. Unmatched junction bases numbered 11, after V lost 3 bases and J lost 0 bases. This CDR3 region has 18 residues. The V gene's germline CDR1 is SGHVS and CDR2 FNYEAQ. The CDR3 loop is CASSLVTGTGTMNTEAFF. DNA of the CDR3: TGTGCCAGCAGCTTGGTTACCGGGACAGGGACGATGAACACTGAAGCTTTCTTT.

This chain connects TRBV6-1 to TRBJ1-2; D remains ambiguous. CDR3 size: 15 residues. Germline loops: CDR1 MNHNS, CDR2 SASEGT. V was pared by 2 bases and J by 8 bases, with 18 bases between. Written as DNA, the CDR3 is TGTGCCAGCAGTGAAATATCAGGAGGGCGCGGGGGCTACACCTTC. Its translation: CASSEISGGRGGYTF.

The V gene is TRBV7-8, the J gene TRBJ2-3, with D possibly matching TRBD1 (5 bases). Germline V gene sequence: CDR1 SGHVS, CDR2 FQNEAQ. V was cut by 1 base and J by 2 bases, with 13 bases left in between. This CDR3 contains 16 residues. DNA for the CDR3: TGTGCCAGCAGCTTAGGTTACAGGCCGATCACAGATACGCAGTATTTT. This gives the protein CASSLGYRPITDTQYF.

CDR3 in DNA: TGTGCCAGCTCACCAAGCAGTTTCACCGGGGAGCTGTTTTTT. Its protein product is CASSPSSFTGELFF. The V and J genes are TRBV18 and TRBJ2-2; D call uncertain. The CDR3 spans 14 residues. V was cut by 2 bases and J by 4 bases, with 8 bases left in between. Germline V gene sequence: CDR1 KGHSH, CDR2 LQKENI.

The V and J genes are TRBV5-1 and TRBJ2-1; weak D call: TRBD2 (5 bases). The V gene lost 0 bases and the J gene lost 0 bases, with 10 bases spanning the gap. Germline values: CDR1 SGHRS, CDR2 YFSETQ. This CDR3 is built from 16 residues. Here the CDR3 reads CASSLAGSGSYNEQFF. The CDR3, as DNA: TGCGCCAGCAGCTTGGCTGGGAGCGGCTCCTACAATGAGCAGTTCTTC.

The CDR3 DNA is TGTGCCTGGAGTGGCACAGGGATGGACCACGAGCAGTACTTC. It is translated as CAWSGTGMDHEQYF. V is TRBV30 and J is TRBJ2-7, with D maybe TRBD1 (6 bases). From germline, CDR1 is GTSNPN and CDR2 SVGIG (reference sequence). Trimming removed 1 base from V and 5 bases from J, with 15 bases in between. The CDR3 has 14 residues.

V usage is TRBV6-5 and J usage is TRBJ2-3; 9 positions agree with TRBD2. Germline lookup yields CDR1 MNHEY and CDR2 SVGAGI. J gave up 3 bases and V 6 bases, and 7 bases lay outside the gene matches. The CDR3 covers 15 residues. In DNA form, the CDR3 reads TGTGCCAGCAGCAGTAGCGGGGGCGAGACAGATACGCAGTATTTT. This encodes CASSSSGGETDTQYF.

The V and J genes are TRBV11-2 and TRBJ2-7; TRBD1 matches 10 bases. V lost 4 bases to trimming and J lost 4 bases; unmatched junction nucleotides: 7. CDR1 and CDR2 from the germline V gene are SGHAT and FQNNGV. CDR3 length: 15 amino acids. As DNA, the CDR3 is TGTGCCAGCAGCTCACCAGGGGACAGGGGATACGAGCAGTACTTC. Encoded protein: CASSSPGDRGYEQYF.

This chain joins TRBV5-1 and TRBJ2-7; 8 nucleotides match TRBD1. The CDR3 is 15 residues long. Germline assignment: CDR1 SGHRS and CDR2 YFSETQ. J gave up 0 bases and V 6 bases, and 8 bases lay outside the gene matches. CDR3 nucleotides: TGCGCCAGCACCGACCGGGACAGGAGCTCCTACGAGCAGTACTTC. Translation: CASTDRDRSSYEQYF.

This clone was detected a few times. The gene calls are TRBV7-2 and TRBJ1-2; no clear D gene. Trimming shortened V by 5 bases and J by 2 bases, and 12 bases separated the two germline ends. This CDR3 spans 14 amino acids. Germline V gives CDR1 SGHTA, CDR2 FQGNSA. The DNA for the CDR3 is TGTGCCAGCAGCCCCGGCGTGGTCAACTATGGCTACACCTTC. Its protein is CASSPGVVNYGYTF.

The chain employs TRBV7-2 and TRBJ1-2; maybe TRBD1 (5 bases). V shed 5 bases and J shed 3 bases, with 13 bases lying between them. Germline V CDR1 and CDR2: SGHTA, FQGNSA. The CDR3 has 14 amino acids. Written as DNA, the CDR3 is TGTGCCAGCAGCGACGCGGGACGGCACTATGGCTACACCTTC. It translates to CASSDAGRHYGYTF.